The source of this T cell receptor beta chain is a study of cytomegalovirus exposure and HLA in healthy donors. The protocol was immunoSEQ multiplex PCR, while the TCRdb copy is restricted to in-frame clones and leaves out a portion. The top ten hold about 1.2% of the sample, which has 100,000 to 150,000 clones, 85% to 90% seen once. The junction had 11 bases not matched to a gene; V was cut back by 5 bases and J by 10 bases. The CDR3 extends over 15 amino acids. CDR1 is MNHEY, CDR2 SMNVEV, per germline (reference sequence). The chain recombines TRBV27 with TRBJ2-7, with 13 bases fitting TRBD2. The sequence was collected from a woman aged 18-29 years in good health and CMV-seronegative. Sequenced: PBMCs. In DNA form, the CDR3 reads TGTGCCAGCAGTCCACAAACTAGCGGGGGGGCGAGACAGTACTTC. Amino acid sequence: CASSPQTSGGARQYF.